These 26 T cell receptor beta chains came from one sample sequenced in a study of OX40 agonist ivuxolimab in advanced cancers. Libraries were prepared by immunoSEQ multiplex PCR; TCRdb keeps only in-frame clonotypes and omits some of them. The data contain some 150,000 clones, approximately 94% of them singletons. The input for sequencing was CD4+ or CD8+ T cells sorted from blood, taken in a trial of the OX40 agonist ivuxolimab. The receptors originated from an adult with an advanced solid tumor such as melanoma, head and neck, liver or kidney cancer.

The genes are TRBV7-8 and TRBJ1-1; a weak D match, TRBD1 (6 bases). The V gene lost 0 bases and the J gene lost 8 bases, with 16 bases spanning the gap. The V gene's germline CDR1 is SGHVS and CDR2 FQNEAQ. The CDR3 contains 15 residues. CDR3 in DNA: TGTGCCAGCAGCTTAGCAGGGGGAACGCTCCCCGAAGCTTTCTTT. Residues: CASSLAGGTLPEAFF.

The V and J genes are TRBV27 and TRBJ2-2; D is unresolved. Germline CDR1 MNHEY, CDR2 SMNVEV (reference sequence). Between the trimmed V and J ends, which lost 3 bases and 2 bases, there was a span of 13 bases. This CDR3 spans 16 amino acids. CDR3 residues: CASSFIKVSNTGELFF. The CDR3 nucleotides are TGTGCCAGCAGTTTCATTAAAGTTTCCAACACCGGGGAGCTGTTTTTT.

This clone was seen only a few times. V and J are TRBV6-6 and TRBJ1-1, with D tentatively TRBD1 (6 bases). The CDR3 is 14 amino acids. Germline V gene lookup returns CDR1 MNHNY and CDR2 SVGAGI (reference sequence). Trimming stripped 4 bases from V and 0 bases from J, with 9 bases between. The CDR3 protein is CASSSRGVNTEAFF. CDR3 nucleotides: TGTGCCAGCAGTTCGAGGGGGGTGAACACTGAAGCTTTCTTT.

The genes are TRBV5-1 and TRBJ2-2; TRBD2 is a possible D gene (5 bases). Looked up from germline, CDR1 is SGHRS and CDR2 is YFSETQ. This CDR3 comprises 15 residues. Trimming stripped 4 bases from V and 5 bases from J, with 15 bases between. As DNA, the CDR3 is TGCGCCAGCAGCCCGGAAGGGCGGGTAACCGGGGAGCTGTTTTTT. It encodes CASSPEGRVTGELFF. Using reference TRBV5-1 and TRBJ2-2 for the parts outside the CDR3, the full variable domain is KAGVTQTPRYLIKTRGQQVTLSCSPISGHRSVSWYQQTPGQGLQFLFEYFSETQRNKGNFPGRFSGRQFSNSRSEMNVSTLELGDSALYLCASSPEGRVTGELFFGEGSRLTVL.

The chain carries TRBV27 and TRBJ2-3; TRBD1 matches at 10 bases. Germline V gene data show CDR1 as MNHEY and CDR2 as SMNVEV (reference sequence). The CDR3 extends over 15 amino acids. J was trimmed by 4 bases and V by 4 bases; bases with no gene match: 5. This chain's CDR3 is CASSYRDRGADTQYF. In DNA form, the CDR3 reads TGTGCCAGCAGTTACCGGGACAGGGGTGCAGATACGCAGTATTTT.

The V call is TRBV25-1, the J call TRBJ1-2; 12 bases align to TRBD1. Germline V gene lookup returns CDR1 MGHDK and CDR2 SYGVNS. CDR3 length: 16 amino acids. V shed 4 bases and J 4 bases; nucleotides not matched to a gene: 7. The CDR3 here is CASSGTGTGGSYGYTF. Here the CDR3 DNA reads TGTGCCAGCAGTGGAACCGGGACAGGGGGCTCCTATGGCTACACCTTC.

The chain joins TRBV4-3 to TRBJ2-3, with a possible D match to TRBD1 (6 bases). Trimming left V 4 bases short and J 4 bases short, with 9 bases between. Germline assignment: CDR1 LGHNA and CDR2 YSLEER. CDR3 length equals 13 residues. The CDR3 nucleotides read TGCGCCAGCAGCCCCAGGGGCTCAGATACGCAGTATTTT. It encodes CASSPRGSDTQYF.

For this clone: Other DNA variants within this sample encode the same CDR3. For the CDR3, the DNA is TGTGCCAGCAGCTTAGGGGCAGGTACAGATACGCAGTATTTT. Its translation: CASSLGAGTDTQYF. The rearrangement uses TRBV7-2 and TRBJ2-3, with unresolved D. There are 14 residues in the CDR3. Trimming took 1 base from V and 3 from J, leaving 8 bases between them. Germline V gene data show CDR1 as SGHTA and CDR2 as FQGNSA.

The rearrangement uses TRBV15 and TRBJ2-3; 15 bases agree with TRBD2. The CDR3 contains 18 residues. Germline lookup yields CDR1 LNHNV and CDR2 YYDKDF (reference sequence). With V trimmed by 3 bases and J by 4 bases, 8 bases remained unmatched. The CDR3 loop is CATSRGLAGGPGSDTQYF. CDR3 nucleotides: TGTGCCACCAGCAGGGGACTAGCGGGGGGCCCGGGGTCAGATACGCAGTATTTT.

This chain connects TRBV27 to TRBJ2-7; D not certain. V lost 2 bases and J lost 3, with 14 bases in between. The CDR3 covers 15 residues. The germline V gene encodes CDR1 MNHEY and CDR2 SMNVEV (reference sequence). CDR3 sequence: CASSLGPKNYYEQYF. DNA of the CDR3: TGTGCCAGCAGTTTAGGGCCAAAGAATTACTACGAGCAGTACTTC.

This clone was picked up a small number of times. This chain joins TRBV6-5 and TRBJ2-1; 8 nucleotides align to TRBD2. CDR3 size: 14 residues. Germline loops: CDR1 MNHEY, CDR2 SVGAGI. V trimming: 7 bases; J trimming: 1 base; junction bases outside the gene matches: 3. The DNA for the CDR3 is TGTGCCAGCACCGGGGGGGCGTCCTACAATGAGCAGTTCTTC. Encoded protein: CASTGGASYNEQFF.

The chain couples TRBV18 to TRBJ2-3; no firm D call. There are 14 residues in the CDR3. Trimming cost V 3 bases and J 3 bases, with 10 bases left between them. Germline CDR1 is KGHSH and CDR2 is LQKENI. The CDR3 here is CASSPPIGTDTQYF. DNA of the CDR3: TGTGCCAGCTCACCCCCCATAGGAACAGATACGCAGTATTTT. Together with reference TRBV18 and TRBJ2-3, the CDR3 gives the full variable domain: NAGVMQNPRHLVRRRGQEARLRCSPMKGHSHVYWYRQLPEEGLKFMVYLQKENIIDESGMPKERFSAEFPKEGPSILRIQQVVRGDSAAYFCASSPPIGTDTQYFGPGTRLTVL.

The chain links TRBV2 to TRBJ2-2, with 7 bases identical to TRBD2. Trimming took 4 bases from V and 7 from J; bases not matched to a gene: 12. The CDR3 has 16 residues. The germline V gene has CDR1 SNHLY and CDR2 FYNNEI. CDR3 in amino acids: CASSGYLREYNGELFF. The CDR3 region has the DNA TGTGCCAGCAGTGGGTACTTGCGGGAGTACAACGGGGAGCTGTTTTTT.

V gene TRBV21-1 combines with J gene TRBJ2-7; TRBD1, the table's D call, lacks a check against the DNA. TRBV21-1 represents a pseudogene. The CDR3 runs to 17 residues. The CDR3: CASSPRSQGEGSYEQYF. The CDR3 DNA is TGTGCCAGCAGCCCGAGGAGTCAGGGGGAAGGATCCTACGAGCAGTACTTC.

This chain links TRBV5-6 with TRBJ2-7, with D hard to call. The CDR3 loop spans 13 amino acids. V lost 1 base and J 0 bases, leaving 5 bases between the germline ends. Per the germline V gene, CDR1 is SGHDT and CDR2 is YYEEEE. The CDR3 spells CASSLRVSYEQYF. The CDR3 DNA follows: TGTGCCAGCAGCTTGCGGGTCTCCTACGAGCAGTACTTC.

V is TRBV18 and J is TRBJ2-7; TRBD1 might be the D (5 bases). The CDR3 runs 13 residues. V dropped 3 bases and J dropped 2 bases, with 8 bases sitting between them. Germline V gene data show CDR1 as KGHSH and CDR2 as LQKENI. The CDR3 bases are TGTGCCAGCTCACCGGACATCGCCTACGAGCAGTACTTC. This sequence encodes CASSPDIAYEQYF.

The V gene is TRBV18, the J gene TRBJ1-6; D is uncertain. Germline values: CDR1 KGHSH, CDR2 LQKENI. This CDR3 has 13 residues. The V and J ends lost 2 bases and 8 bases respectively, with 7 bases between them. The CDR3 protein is CASSPGPDSPLHF. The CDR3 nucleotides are TGTGCCAGCTCACCAGGACCTGATTCACCCCTCCACTTT.

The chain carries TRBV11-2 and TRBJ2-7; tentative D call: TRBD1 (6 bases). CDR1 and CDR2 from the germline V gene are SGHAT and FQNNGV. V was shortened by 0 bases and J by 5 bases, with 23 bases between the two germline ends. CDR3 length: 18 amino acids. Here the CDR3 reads CASSLDHPSLAGANEQYF. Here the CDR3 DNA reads TGTGCCAGCAGCTTAGATCACCCTTCCCTGGCAGGGGCCAACGAGCAGTACTTC.

Written as DNA, the CDR3 is TGTGCCAGCAGCTTGGCGGGGGTGGGGACCACAGATACGCAGTATTTT. Its protein product is CASSLAGVGTTDTQYF. This chain joins TRBV5-4 and TRBJ2-3; TRBD2 is a possible D gene (6 bases). This CDR3 has 16 amino acids. In germline, CDR1 is SGHNT, CDR2 YYREEE (reference sequence). V was shortened by 0 bases and J by 2 bases, with 13 bases between the two germline ends.

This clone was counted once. The DNA for the CDR3 is TGTGCCAGCAGCCAGGGACTAGCGGCTAGCACAGATACGCAGTATTTT. Residues: CASSQGLAASTDTQYF. J is TRBJ2-3 and V is TRBV5-4, with 11 bases matching TRBD2. After removal of 4 bases from V and 0 bases from J, the junction contained 4 bases not matched to a gene. Germline CDR1 SGHNT, CDR2 YYREEE (reference sequence). The CDR3 sequence is 16 residues long.

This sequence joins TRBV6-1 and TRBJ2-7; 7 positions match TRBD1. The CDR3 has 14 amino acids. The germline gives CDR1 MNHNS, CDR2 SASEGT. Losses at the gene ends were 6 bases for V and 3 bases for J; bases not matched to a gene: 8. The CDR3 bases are TGTGCCAGCAGCCGCCAAGGACAGGTCTACGAGCAGTACTTC. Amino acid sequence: CASSRQGQVYEQYF.

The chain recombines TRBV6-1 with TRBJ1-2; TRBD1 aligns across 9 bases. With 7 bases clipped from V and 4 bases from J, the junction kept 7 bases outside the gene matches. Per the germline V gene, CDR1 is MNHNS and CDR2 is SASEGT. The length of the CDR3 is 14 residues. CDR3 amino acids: CASTKGQGAYGYTF. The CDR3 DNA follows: TGTGCCAGCACCAAGGGACAGGGCGCCTATGGCTACACCTTC.

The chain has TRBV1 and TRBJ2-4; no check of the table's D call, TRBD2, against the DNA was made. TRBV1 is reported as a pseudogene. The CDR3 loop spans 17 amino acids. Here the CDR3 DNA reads TGCACCAGCAGCCAAGATGGGAGGGGGGTAGCCAAAAACATTCAGTACTTC. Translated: CTSSQDGRGVAKNIQYF.

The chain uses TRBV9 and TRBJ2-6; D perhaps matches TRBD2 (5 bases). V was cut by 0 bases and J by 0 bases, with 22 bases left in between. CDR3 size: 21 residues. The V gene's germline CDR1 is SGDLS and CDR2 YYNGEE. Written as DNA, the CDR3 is TGTGCCAGCAGCGTAGTCCCGGGGAAGGCGCAGGCAGTCTCTGGGGCCAACGTCCTGACTTTC. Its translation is CASSVVPGKAQAVSGANVLTF.

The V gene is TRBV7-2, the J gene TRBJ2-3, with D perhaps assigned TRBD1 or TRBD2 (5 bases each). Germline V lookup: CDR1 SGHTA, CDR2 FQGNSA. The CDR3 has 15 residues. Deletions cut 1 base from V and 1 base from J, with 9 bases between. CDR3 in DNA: TGTGCCAGCAGCTTAGAGGGGAGAGGCACAGATACGCAGTATTTT. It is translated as CASSLEGRGTDTQYF.

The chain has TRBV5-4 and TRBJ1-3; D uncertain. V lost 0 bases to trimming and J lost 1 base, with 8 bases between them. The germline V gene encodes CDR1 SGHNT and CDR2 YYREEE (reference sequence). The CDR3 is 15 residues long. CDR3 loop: CASSLVGSSGNTIYF. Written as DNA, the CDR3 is TGTGCCAGCAGCTTGGTGGGCTCTTCTGGAAACACCATATATTTT.